These 28 T cell receptor beta chains share one sample of origin, sequenced in a study of CD8+ T cells in alopecia areata. The sequencing template was cDNA reverse transcribed from extracted RNA. Produced via immunoSEQ multiplex PCR; TCRdb's table is partial and in-frame only. The sample yields fewer than 150,000 clones, roughly two fifths seen once. Sequencing input: CD4+ T cells sorted from blood. The receptors stem from a human donor with alopecia areata.

This clone was recorded a few times. The chain combines TRBV30 with TRBJ1-1, with D hard to call. V was trimmed by 3 bases and J by 2 bases, leaving 10 bases between them. This CDR3 is 13 amino acids long. Germline assignment: CDR1 GTSNPN and CDR2 SVGIG (reference sequence). CDR3 DNA sequence: TGTGCCTGGAGCGGTCAAATCAACACTGAAGCTTTCTTT. This encodes CAWSGQINTEAFF. Full variable domain (outside the CDR3, taken from reference TRBV30 and TRBJ1-1): SQTIHQWPATLVQPVGSPLSLECTVEGTSNPNLYWYRQAAGRGLQLLFYSVGIGQISSEVPQNLSASRPQDRQFILSSKKLLLSDSGFYLCAWSGQINTEAFFGQGTRLTVV.

The chain couples TRBV28 to TRBJ1-2; D unresolved. CDR3 length equals 15 residues. Per the germline V gene, CDR1 is MDHEN and CDR2 is SYDVKM. Trimming took 5 bases from V and 0 from J, leaving 13 bases between them. CDR3 in amino acids: CASSPTRRANYGYTF. The CDR3, as DNA: TGTGCCAGCAGTCCCACCCGAAGGGCTAACTATGGCTACACCTTC.

The gene calls are TRBV5-1 and TRBJ2-1; 9 bases fit TRBD1. From germline, CDR1 is SGHRS and CDR2 YFSETQ. Losses at the gene ends were 1 base for V and 8 bases for J; bases not matched to a gene: 4. This CDR3 is built from 14 residues. This chain's CDR3 is CASSLRDRVDEQFF. For the CDR3, the DNA is TGCGCCAGCAGCTTGCGGGACAGGGTGGATGAGCAGTTCTTC.

The chain recombines TRBV7-2 with TRBJ1-2; D remains ambiguous. The CDR3 is 12 residues long. Trimming removed 3 bases at V and 8 bases at J, with 10 bases between. Germline CDR1 is SGHTA and CDR2 is FQGNSA. The CDR3 loop reads CASSFDGEGYTF. In DNA form, the CDR3 reads TGTGCCAGCAGCTTCGATGGGGAAGGCTACACCTTC.

The gene calls are TRBV29-1 and TRBJ1-2, with a possible D match to TRBD1 (5 bases). The CDR3 runs to 14 residues. CDR1 is SQVTM and CDR2 is ANQGSEA in the germline V gene. Deletions cut 4 bases from V and 0 bases from J, with 12 bases between. As DNA, the CDR3 is TGCAGCGTTGCCCCACAGGACCCTAACTATGGCTACACCTTC. It encodes CSVAPQDPNYGYTF.

Only a few counts were recorded for this clone. The chain combines TRBV29-1 with TRBJ2-5, with D perhaps matching TRBD1 (6 bases). CDR1 is SQVTM and CDR2 is ANQGSEA in the germline V gene. V was pared by 5 bases and J by 4 bases, with 11 bases between. This CDR3 comprises 12 residues. CDR3: CSVISQGETQYF. The CDR3 coding sequence is TGCAGCGTTATATCACAGGGAGAGACCCAGTACTTC.

V usage is TRBV29-1 and J usage is TRBJ2-3; D is perhaps TRBD1 (6 bases). This CDR3 contains 14 residues. The germline V gene encodes CDR1 SQVTM and CDR2 ANQGSEA. V lost 4 bases and J lost 2, with 13 bases in between. CDR3 protein: CSVGTARSTDTQYF. CDR3 DNA: TGCAGCGTTGGGACAGCACGATCCACAGATACGCAGTATTTT.

The chain employs TRBV30 and TRBJ2-5; maybe TRBD1 (5 bases). The CDR3 length is 13 residues. V lost 3 bases to trimming and J lost 3 bases, with 11 bases between them. The germline gives CDR1 GTSNPN, CDR2 SVGIG (reference sequence). The CDR3 is CAWSQGLKETQYF. The CDR3 coding sequence is TGTGCCTGGAGCCAGGGCCTTAAAGAGACCCAGTACTTC. The whole variable domain, filled in from reference TRBV30 and TRBJ2-5, reads SQTIHQWPATLVQPVGSPLSLECTVEGTSNPNLYWYRQAAGRGLQLLFYSVGIGQISSEVPQNLSASRPQDRQFILSSKKLLLSDSGFYLCAWSQGLKETQYFGPGTRLLVL.

The CDR3 protein is CASSTGQGGSPLHF. The CDR3 bases are TGTGCCAGCAGCACCGGACAGGGAGGGTCACCCCTCCACTTT. This chain uses TRBV28 with TRBJ1-6; 8 nucleotides align to TRBD1. Germline-derived CDR1 and CDR2 are MDHEN and SYDVKM. Trimming took 6 bases from V and 10 from J; bases not matched to a gene: 8. The CDR3 runs to 14 residues.

This chain connects TRBV7-9 to TRBJ2-1; the D gene could be TRBD1 or TRBD2 (5 bases each). V was pared by 1 base and J by 8 bases, with 9 bases between. Germline V gives CDR1 SEHNR, CDR2 FQNEAQ (reference sequence). This CDR3 spans 13 amino acids. The CDR3 sequence: CASSLVGADEQFF. The CDR3 nucleotides read TGTGCCAGCAGCTTAGTCGGGGCAGATGAGCAGTTCTTC. Full variable domain (outside the CDR3, taken from reference TRBV7-9 and TRBJ2-1): DTGVSQNPRHKITKRGQNVTFRCDPISEHNRLYWYRQTLGQGPEFLTYFQNEAQLEKSRLLSDRFSAERPKGSFSTLEIQRTEQGDSAMYLCASSLVGADEQFFGPGTRLTVL.

The V and J genes are TRBV14 and TRBJ1-3; D is undetermined. The CDR3 spans 15 residues. V was clipped by 3 bases and J by 3 bases, with 12 bases between them. CDR1 and CDR2 from the germline V gene are SGHDN and FVKESK. The chain's CDR3 is CASSHDGRLGNTIYF. CDR3 DNA sequence: TGTGCCAGCAGCCACGACGGAAGGCTTGGAAACACCATATATTTT.

This clone was counted between two and nine times. This sequence joins TRBV7-9 and TRBJ2-7; D is ambiguous. The length of the CDR3 is 15 residues. CDR1 SEHNR and CDR2 FQNEAQ come from the germline V gene (reference sequence). V was pared by 3 bases and J by 0 bases, with 12 bases between. The DNA for the CDR3 is TGTGCCAGCAGCTTTGACGGCTCCCTCTCCTACGAGCAGTACTTC. This encodes CASSFDGSLSYEQYF. Based on the CDR3 plus reference TRBV7-9 and TRBJ2-7, the full variable domain is DTGVSQNPRHKITKRGQNVTFRCDPISEHNRLYWYRQTLGQGPEFLTYFQNEAQLEKSRLLSDRFSAERPKGSFSTLEIQRTEQGDSAMYLCASSFDGSLSYEQYFGPGTRLTVT.

The genes are TRBV28 and TRBJ2-2, with 11 bases aligning to TRBD2. The germline CDR1 and CDR2 sequences are MDHEN and SYDVKM. The CDR3 runs to 16 residues. V was clipped by 4 bases and J by 7 bases; unmatched bases: 8. The CDR3 sequence: CASSSGTSGRVGELFF. The CDR3 coding sequence is TGTGCCAGCAGTTCAGGGACTAGCGGTCGGGTCGGGGAGCTGTTTTTT.

This clone showed up just a few times. This sequence joins TRBV28 and TRBJ2-7; D is uncertain. V was cut by 5 bases and J by 2 bases, with 16 bases left in between. CDR3 length equals 15 residues. CDR1 MDHEN and CDR2 SYDVKM come from the germline V gene. CDR3 amino acids: CASSRIGSITYEQYF. CDR3 coding DNA: TGTGCCAGCAGTAGGATTGGATCAATTACCTACGAGCAGTACTTC.

This clone has more than one count but fewer than ten. The genes are TRBV5-1 and TRBJ2-6; a weak D match, TRBD2 (5 bases). This CDR3 region has 17 residues. CDR1 SGHRS and CDR2 YFSETQ come from the germline V gene. Trimming left V 4 bases short and J 0 bases short, with 14 bases between. The CDR3 loop reads CASSPRAASSGANVLTF. The CDR3 DNA reads TGCGCCAGCAGCCCGAGGGCCGCGAGCTCTGGGGCCAACGTCCTGACTTTC.

This clone turned up a few times. The V call is TRBV28, the J call TRBJ2-7; D remains ambiguous. Germline V lookup: CDR1 MDHEN, CDR2 SYDVKM. The germline V and J ends were trimmed by 3 bases and 1 base, with 7 bases remaining between them. The CDR3 runs to 13 residues. The chain's CDR3 is CASSFGQSYEQYF. CDR3 DNA: TGTGCCAGCAGTTTTGGGCAGTCCTACGAGCAGTACTTC.

The chain has TRBV11-2 and TRBJ2-7, with TRBD1 matching over 8 bases. J gave up 3 bases and V 4 bases, and 5 bases lay outside the gene matches. From germline, CDR1 is SGHAT and CDR2 FQNNGV. This CDR3 has 14 amino acids. As DNA, the CDR3 is TGTGCCAGCAGCTGGGACAGGAAGGACTACGAGCAGTACTTC. Its protein is CASSWDRKDYEQYF. The full variable domain, its missing parts supplied by reference TRBV11-2 and TRBJ2-7, is EAGVAQSPRYKIIEKRQSVAFWCNPISGHATLYWYQQILGQGPKLLIQFQNNGVVDDSQLPKDRFSAERLKGVDSTLKIQPAKLEDSAVYLCASSWDRKDYEQYFGPGTRLTVT.

This clone was seen once. The chain has TRBV29-1 and TRBJ2-2, with D perhaps TRBD2 (6 bases). V shed 4 bases and J shed 1 base, with 13 bases lying between them. Germline values: CDR1 SQVTM, CDR2 ANQGSEA. The CDR3 extends over 15 amino acids. CDR3: CSVARLAENTGELFF. For the CDR3, the DNA is TGCAGCGTTGCTCGGTTAGCGGAGAACACCGGGGAGCTGTTTTTT.

This clone showed up just a few times. This chain links TRBV6-6 with TRBJ2-1; 10 nucleotides align to TRBD2. J was trimmed by 0 bases and V by 10 bases; bases with no gene match: 6. CDR1 is MNHNY and CDR2 is SVGAGI in the germline V gene (reference sequence). The CDR3 spans 15 residues. CDR3 DNA sequence: TGTGCCACCCAAGCGGGGGGGAGCTCCTACAATGAGCAGTTCTTC. Translated: CATQAGGSSYNEQFF.

V and J are TRBV29-1 and TRBJ1-3; D call uncertain. Germline loops: CDR1 SQVTM, CDR2 ANQGSEA. V gave up 4 bases and J gave up 6 bases, with 4 bases separating them. This CDR3 spans 10 amino acids. Here the CDR3 DNA reads TGCAGCGTTGGTGAAAACACCATATATTTT. Encoded protein: CSVGENTIYF.

The table lists this clone with a few counts. CDR3: CSVTGTGVYGYTF. The CDR3 DNA reads as TGCAGCGTCACCGGGACAGGGGTCTATGGCTACACCTTC. The chain is built from TRBV29-1 and TRBJ1-2; 10 bases map to TRBD1. The CDR3 sequence is 13 residues long. CDR1 is SQVTM, CDR2 ANQGSEA, per germline. Trimming took 6 bases from V and 4 from J; bases not matched to a gene: 5.

V usage is TRBV2 and J usage is TRBJ1-2; D is uncertain. V was pared by 6 bases and J by 6 bases, with 11 bases between. The germline V gene has CDR1 SNHLY and CDR2 FYNNEI. The CDR3 length is 12 residues. In DNA, the CDR3 is TGTGCCAGCAGGCCAGGACGGAATGGCTACACCTTC. This encodes CASRPGRNGYTF.

The chain joins TRBV7-7 to TRBJ2-5; 8 bases align to TRBD2. The CDR3 sequence is 16 residues long. Germline CDR1 SSHAT, CDR2 FNYEAQ (reference sequence). V shed 5 bases, J shed 5 bases, and the junction held 13 bases outside the gene matches. The CDR3 spells CASSREGGRRPETQYF. The CDR3 nucleotides are TGTGCCAGCAGCCGGGAAGGCGGGAGGAGACCGGAGACCCAGTACTTC.

V usage is TRBV6-5 and J usage is TRBJ2-3, with D maybe TRBD2 (5 bases). V was shortened by 11 bases and J by 3 bases, with 9 bases between the two germline ends. The germline gives CDR1 MNHEY, CDR2 SVGAGI. The CDR3 runs 11 residues. The chain's CDR3 is CASTGTDTQYF. The CDR3 DNA is TGTGCCTCGACGGGGACAGATACGCAGTATTTT.

The chain combines TRBV2 with TRBJ2-7; TRBD1 might be the D (6 bases). The CDR3 totals 14 residues. Deletions cut 6 bases from V and 3 bases from J, with 15 bases between. Germline CDR1 SNHLY, CDR2 FYNNEI. The CDR3 reads CASSDRDIYYEQYF. For the CDR3, the DNA is TGTGCCAGCAGCGACCGGGACATATACTACGAGCAGTACTTC.

This clone was detected once. The chain combines TRBV2 with TRBJ2-3; 7 positions agree with TRBD2. V shed 5 bases, J shed 6 bases, and the junction held 5 bases outside the gene matches. The CDR3 sequence is 13 residues long. CDR1 and CDR2 (germline): SNHLY, FYNNEI. DNA for the CDR3: TGTGCCAGCAGTTGGACTAGAAGTGATACGCAGTATTTT. Translated: CASSWTRSDTQYF.

This clone came up a few times. The chain uses TRBV5-1 and TRBJ2-1, with 11 bases identical to TRBD2. This CDR3 comprises 15 residues. V was pared by 5 bases and J by 3 bases, with 4 bases of the junction left unmatched. CDR1 is SGHRS and CDR2 is YFSETQ in the germline V gene. CDR3 sequence: CASRTSGGRYNEQFF. For the CDR3, the DNA is TGCGCCAGCAGAACTAGCGGGGGTCGCTACAATGAGCAGTTCTTC.

CDR3 in DNA: TGTGCCTGGAGTGAGCCAAATCAGCCCCAGCATTTT. Translating gives CAWSEPNQPQHF. The chain employs TRBV30 and TRBJ1-5; D not resolved. The V gene lost 1 base and the J gene lost 4 bases, with 5 bases spanning the gap. CDR1 and CDR2 from the germline V gene are GTSNPN and SVGIG (reference sequence). CDR3 length equals 12 residues.